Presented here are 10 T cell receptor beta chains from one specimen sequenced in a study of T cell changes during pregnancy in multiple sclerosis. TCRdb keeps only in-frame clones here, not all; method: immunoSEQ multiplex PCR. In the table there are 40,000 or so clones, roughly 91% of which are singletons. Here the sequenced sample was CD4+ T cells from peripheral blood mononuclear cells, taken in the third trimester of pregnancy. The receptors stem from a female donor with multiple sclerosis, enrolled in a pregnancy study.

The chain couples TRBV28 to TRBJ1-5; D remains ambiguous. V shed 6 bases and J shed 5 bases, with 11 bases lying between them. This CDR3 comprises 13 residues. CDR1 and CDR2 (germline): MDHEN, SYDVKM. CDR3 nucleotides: TGTGCCAGCAGGGATCCCCGGGATCAGCCCCAGCATTTT. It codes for CASRDPRDQPQHF.

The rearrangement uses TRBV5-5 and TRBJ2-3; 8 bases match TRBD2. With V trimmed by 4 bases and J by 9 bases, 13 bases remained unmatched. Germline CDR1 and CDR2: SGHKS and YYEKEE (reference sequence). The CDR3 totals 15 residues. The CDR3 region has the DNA TGTGCCAGCAGCCTCGTACAAGCGGGAGAACGGACGCAGTATTTT. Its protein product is CASSLVQAGERTQYF.

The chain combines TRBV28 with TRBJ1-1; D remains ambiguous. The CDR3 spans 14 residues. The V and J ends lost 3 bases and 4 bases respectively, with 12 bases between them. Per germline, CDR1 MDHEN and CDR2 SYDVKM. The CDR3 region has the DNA TGTGCCAGCAGTTTCCCGACACGTTCCACTGAAGCTTTCTTT. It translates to CASSFPTRSTEAFF.

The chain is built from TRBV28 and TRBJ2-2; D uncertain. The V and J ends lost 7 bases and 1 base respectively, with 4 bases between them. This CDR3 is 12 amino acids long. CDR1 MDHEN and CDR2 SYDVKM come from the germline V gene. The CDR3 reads CASTGNTGELFF. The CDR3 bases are TGTGCCAGCACGGGGAACACCGGGGAGCTGTTTTTT.

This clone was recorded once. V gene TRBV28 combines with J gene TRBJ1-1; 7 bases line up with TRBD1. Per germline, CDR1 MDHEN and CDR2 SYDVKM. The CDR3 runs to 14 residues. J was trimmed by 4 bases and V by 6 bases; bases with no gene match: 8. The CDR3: CASSTTGWITEAFF. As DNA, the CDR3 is TGTGCCAGCAGCACGACAGGGTGGATCACTGAAGCTTTCTTT. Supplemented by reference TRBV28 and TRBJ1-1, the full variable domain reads DVKVTQSSRYLVKRTGEKVFLECVQDMDHENMFWYRQDPGLGLRLIYFSYDVKMKEKGDIPEGYSVSREKKERFSLILESASTNQTSMYLCASSTTGWITEAFFGQGTRLTVV.

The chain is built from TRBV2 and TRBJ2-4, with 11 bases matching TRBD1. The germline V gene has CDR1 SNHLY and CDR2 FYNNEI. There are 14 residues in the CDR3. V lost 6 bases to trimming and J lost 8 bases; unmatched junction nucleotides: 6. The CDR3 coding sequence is TGTGCCAGCAGGCCAAGGGGACAGGGGGACATTCAGTACTTC. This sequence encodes CASRPRGQGDIQYF.

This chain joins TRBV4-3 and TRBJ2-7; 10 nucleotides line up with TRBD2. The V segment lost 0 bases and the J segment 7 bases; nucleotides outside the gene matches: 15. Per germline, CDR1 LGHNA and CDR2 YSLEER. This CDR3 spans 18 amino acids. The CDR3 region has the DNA TGCGCCAGCAGCCAAGATCTGAGTAGCGGGGGGCCTCTACGGGAGCAGTACTTC. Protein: CASSQDLSSGGPLREQYF.

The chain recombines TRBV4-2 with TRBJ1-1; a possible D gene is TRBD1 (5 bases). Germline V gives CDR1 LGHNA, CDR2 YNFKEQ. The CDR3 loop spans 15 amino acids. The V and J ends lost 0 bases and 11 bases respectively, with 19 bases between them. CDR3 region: CASSQDTRGVTRAFF. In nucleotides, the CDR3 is TGTGCCAGCAGCCAAGATACACGGGGGGTGACGAGGGCTTTCTTT.

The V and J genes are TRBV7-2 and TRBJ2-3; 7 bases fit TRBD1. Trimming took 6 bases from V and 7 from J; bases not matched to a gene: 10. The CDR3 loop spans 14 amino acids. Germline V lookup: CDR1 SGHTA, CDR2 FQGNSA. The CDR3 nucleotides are TGTGCCAGCAGTCGCGACAGGGTTTCATATACGCAGTATTTT. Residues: CASSRDRVSYTQYF.

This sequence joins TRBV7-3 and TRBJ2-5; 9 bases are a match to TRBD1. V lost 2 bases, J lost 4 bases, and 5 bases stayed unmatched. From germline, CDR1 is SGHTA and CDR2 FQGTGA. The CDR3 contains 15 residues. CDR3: CASSLLGTGRETQYF. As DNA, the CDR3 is TGTGCCAGCAGCTTACTCGGGACAGGGAGAGAGACCCAGTACTTC. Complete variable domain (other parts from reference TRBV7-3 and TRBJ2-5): GAGVSQTPSNKVTEKGKYVELRCDPISGHTALYWYRQSLGQGPEFLIYFQGTGAADDSGLPNDRFFAVRPEGSVSTLKIQRTERGDSAVYLCASSLLGTGRETQYFGPGTRLLVL.